Below, 24 T cell receptor beta chains from the same sample are listed, as sequenced in a study of blood T cell repertoires in COVID-19. TCRdb keeps only in-frame clones here, not all; method: immunoSEQ multiplex PCR. In the table there are 650,000 to 800,000 clones, 70% to 90% of which are singletons. The sequenced sample was peripheral blood. The origin of the receptors is a woman between 18 and 29 years old with acute or convalescent COVID-19.

This clone was picked up a small number of times. This chain joins TRBV6-5 and TRBJ1-6; D gene ambiguous. V gave up 5 bases and J gave up 7 bases, with 12 bases separating them. Per germline, CDR1 MNHEY and CDR2 SVGAGI. This CDR3 is 14 amino acids long. This CDR3 is CASSRETGNSPLHF. In DNA, the CDR3 is TGTGCCAGCAGTCGTGAGACTGGGAATTCACCCCTCCACTTT.

The chain recombines TRBV27 with TRBJ1-2, with 9 bases matching TRBD1. The germline V gene has CDR1 MNHEY and CDR2 SMNVEV (reference sequence). This CDR3 is built from 14 residues. Unmatched junction bases numbered 7, after V lost 5 bases and J lost 6 bases. The CDR3 reads CASSPGQGLDGYTF. DNA for the CDR3: TGTGCCAGCAGTCCTGGACAGGGGTTAGATGGCTACACCTTC.

The chain joins TRBV20-1 to TRBJ1-3, with D possibly TRBD1 on 6 matching bases. The CDR3 is made up of 16 amino acids. Germline values: CDR1 DFQATT, CDR2 SNEGSKA (reference sequence). V was pared by 3 bases and J by 3 bases, with 18 bases between. CDR3 sequence: CSASAQGYSYGNTIYF. CDR3 bases: TGCAGTGCTAGTGCCCAGGGGTATTCTTATGGAAACACCATATATTTT.

This rearrangement joins TRBV5-1 to TRBJ1-4; D unclear. V lost 0 bases, J lost 7 bases, and 7 bases lay in between. This CDR3 has 13 residues. The germline CDR1 and CDR2 sequences are SGHRS and YFSETQ. The chain's CDR3 is CASSLGFGEKLFF. CDR3 bases: TGCGCCAGCAGCTTGGGGTTCGGTGAAAAACTGTTTTTT.

The J gene is TRBJ2-7, the V gene TRBV7-2, with a weak D call TRBD1 (6 bases). The CDR3 covers 16 residues. Germline V gene sequence: CDR1 SGHTA, CDR2 FQGNSA. Trimming removed 8 bases at V and 5 bases at J, with 25 bases between. The CDR3 protein is CASGSRWDKPPNEQYF. The CDR3 DNA sequence: TGTGCCAGCGGGTCTAGGTGGGACAAGCCCCCCAACGAGCAGTACTTC.

The CDR3 nucleotides are TGTGCCAGCAGAACGACAAGTTCCTATGGCTACACCTTC. Translation gives CASRTTSSYGYTF. The chain uses TRBV2 and TRBJ1-2; D gene ambiguous. This CDR3 has 13 amino acids. V lost 6 bases, J lost 4 bases, and 12 bases lay in between. Germline lookup yields CDR1 SNHLY and CDR2 FYNNEI.

The J gene is TRBJ1-2, the V gene TRBV4-1; the D gene is possibly TRBD1 (5 bases). V lost 0 bases and J lost 1, with 15 bases in between. Germline CDR1 reads MGHRA; CDR2 reads YSYEKL. This CDR3 comprises 17 residues. The CDR3 protein is CASSQDFTGVLNYGYTF. CDR3 bases: TGCGCCAGCAGCCAAGATTTTACGGGGGTCCTTAACTATGGCTACACCTTC.

The V gene is TRBV11-2, the J gene TRBJ2-7, with 7 bases identical to TRBD1. The CDR3 covers 19 residues. Germline V CDR1 and CDR2: SGHAT, FQNNGV. The junction had 20 bases not matched to a gene; V was cut back by 5 bases and J by 1 base. CDR3 protein: CASSPVVSGQGVNSYEQYF. CDR3 bases: TGTGCCAGCAGCCCCGTAGTTTCGGGGCAGGGGGTGAATTCCTACGAGCAGTACTTC.

The chain couples TRBV5-1 to TRBJ2-7; D is unclear. The CDR3 runs to 13 residues. V lost 4 bases, J lost 4 bases, and 12 bases lay in between. Looked up from germline, CDR1 is SGHRS and CDR2 is YFSETQ. CDR3 sequence reads: CASSLGYSYEQYF. The CDR3 DNA reads as TGCGCCAGCAGCCTGGGGTACTCTTACGAGCAGTACTTC.

CDR3 bases: TGCGCCATTGCAAGACTGCCAGGGTACGAGCAGTACTTC. It translates to CAIARLPGYEQYF. The genes are TRBV4-1 and TRBJ2-7; tentative D call: TRBD1 (5 bases). V gave up 10 bases and J gave up 4 bases, with 17 bases separating them. From germline, CDR1 is MGHRA and CDR2 YSYEKL. The CDR3 runs 13 residues.

This rearrangement joins TRBV23-1 to TRBJ1-1, with D uncertain. TRBV23-1 is treated as an ORF (open reading frame) with a function not yet certain. This CDR3 spans 14 amino acids. V lost 4 bases, J lost 1 base, and 10 bases lay in between. The CDR3 is CASSPRTGNTEAFF. The CDR3 bases are TGCGCCAGCAGTCCTCGAACGGGGAACACTGAAGCTTTCTTT.

The gene calls are TRBV6-6 and TRBJ1-2; D remains ambiguous. Trimming left V 2 bases short and J 8 bases short, with 15 bases between. The germline V gene encodes CDR1 MNHNY and CDR2 SVGAGI (reference sequence). The CDR3 spans 14 residues. The CDR3 bases are TGTGCCAGCAGTTACACGGGAAACTCTTGGGGCTACACCTTC. Translation: CASSYTGNSWGYTF.

The V call is TRBV6-4, the J call TRBJ1-2; D remains unclear. V lost 0 bases to trimming and J lost 5 bases, with 7 bases between them. The germline CDR1 and CDR2 sequences are MRHNA and SNTAGT. The CDR3 spans 13 residues. The CDR3 protein is CASSDSGRYGYTF. CDR3 in DNA: TGTGCCAGCAGTGACTCTGGCCGTTATGGCTACACCTTC.

This clone was detected only once. The chain combines TRBV6-2 or TRBV6-3 with TRBJ1-1; the D is unclear. Trimming took off 3 bases at V and 1 base at J, with 6 bases between the two ends. CDR1 MNHEY and CDR2 SVGEGT come from the germline V gene. The CDR3 extends over 13 amino acids. The CDR3 region is CASSYTGNTEAFF. The CDR3, as DNA: TGTGCCAGCAGTTATACGGGGAACACTGAAGCTTTCTTT.

This chain uses TRBV30 with TRBJ2-2, with TRBD1 matching 9 bases. The length of the CDR3 is 15 residues. With 6 bases clipped from V and 6 bases from J, the junction kept 11 bases outside the gene matches. Germline assignment: CDR1 GTSNPN and CDR2 SVGIG (reference sequence). CDR3 in DNA: TGTGCCTGCACGGATAGACAGGGGGATGCCGGGGAGCTGTTTTTT. Its protein product is CACTDRQGDAGELFF.

CDR3 region: CASSLEFGDPNYGYTF. CDR3 bases: TGCGCCAGCAGCTTGGAATTCGGGGATCCGAATTATGGCTACACCTTC. This chain joins TRBV5-1 and TRBJ1-2; D is ambiguous. Germline V gene lookup returns CDR1 SGHRS and CDR2 YFSETQ. The CDR3 has 16 amino acids. Trimming cost V 0 bases and J 5 bases, with 17 bases left between them. Using reference TRBV5-1 and TRBJ1-2 for the parts outside the CDR3, the full variable domain is KAGVTQTPRYLIKTRGQQVTLSCSPISGHRSVSWYQQTPGQGLQFLFEYFSETQRNKGNFPGRFSGRQFSNSRSEMNVSTLELGDSALYLCASSLEFGDPNYGYTFGSGTRLTVV.

The V gene is TRBV5-1, the J gene TRBJ1-3; a possible D gene is TRBD1 (6 bases). CDR3 size: 15 residues. Germline-derived CDR1 and CDR2 are SGHRS and YFSETQ. Trimming removed 3 bases at V and 3 bases at J, with 13 bases between. The CDR3 sequence is CASSSEGVYGNTIYF. For the CDR3, the DNA is TGCGCCAGCAGCTCCGAGGGGGTATATGGAAACACCATATATTTT. Full variable domain (rest looked up from reference TRBV5-1 and TRBJ1-3): KAGVTQTPRYLIKTRGQQVTLSCSPISGHRSVSWYQQTPGQGLQFLFEYFSETQRNKGNFPGRFSGRQFSNSRSEMNVSTLELGDSALYLCASSSEGVYGNTIYFGEGSWLTVV.

V is TRBV27 and J is TRBJ2-2; a possible D gene is TRBD1 (6 bases). Germline V CDR1 and CDR2: MNHEY, SMNVEV (reference sequence). This CDR3 contains 15 residues. Trimming removed 0 bases at V and 4 bases at J, with 9 bases between. CDR3 protein: CASSLSRGSTGELFF. As DNA, the CDR3 is TGTGCCAGCAGTTTATCTAGGGGGAGCACCGGGGAGCTGTTTTTT.

This clone was seen only once. V gene TRBV7-9 combines with J gene TRBJ1-2, with TRBD1 matching 8 bases. Per germline, CDR1 SEHNR and CDR2 FQNEAQ (reference sequence). Trimming cost V 5 bases and J 5 bases; bases outside gene matches: 7. CDR3 size: 14 residues. Written as DNA, the CDR3 is TGTGCCAGCAGCCCCCGGGACAGGAAGTATGGCTACACCTTC. Translation: CASSPRDRKYGYTF.

The V gene is TRBV27, the J gene TRBJ2-3, with D possibly matching TRBD2 (7 bases). This CDR3 contains 17 residues. Trimming took off 3 bases at V and 4 bases at J, with 20 bases between the two ends. Germline V CDR1 and CDR2: MNHEY, SMNVEV (reference sequence). The CDR3 nucleotides are TGTGCCAGCAGTTTCGGAGGGGGGGCCGGGATGGCAGATACGCAGTATTTT. This gives the protein CASSFGGGAGMADTQYF.

This clone was seen a handful of times. This chain connects TRBV12-1 to TRBJ1-5; the table names TRBD1, a call not compared with the DNA. TRBV12-1 is flagged as a pseudogene. This CDR3 has 18 residues. CDR3 amino acids: CASSFGGQPKVGNQPQHF. The CDR3 coding sequence is TGTGCCAGCAGCTTTGGGGGACAGCCAAAGGTGGGCAATCAGCCCCAGCATTTT.

The chain recombines TRBV19 with TRBJ2-1, with 7 bases aligning to TRBD2. CDR1 LNHDA and CDR2 SQIVND come from the germline V gene (reference sequence). The CDR3 has 14 residues. The J segment lost 7 bases and the V segment lost 3 bases, leaving 6 bases of the junction unmatched. CDR3 nucleotide sequence: TGTGCCAGTAGTATGTGGGGGGGTTTGAATGAGCAGTTCTTC. Translated, it gives CASSMWGGLNEQFF.

The chain joins TRBV30 to TRBJ1-1; TRBD1 aligns across 7 bases. V shed 3 bases and J 1 base; nucleotides not matched to a gene: 8. The germline V gene encodes CDR1 GTSNPN and CDR2 SVGIG (reference sequence). CDR3 length: 15 residues. CDR3 amino acids: CAWSRWGQSNTEAFF. CDR3 in DNA: TGTGCCTGGAGCCGGTGGGGACAGTCGAACACTGAAGCTTTCTTT.

This chain joins TRBV7-2 and TRBJ1-5, with unresolved D. Trimming removed 5 bases at V and 2 bases at J, with 19 bases between. Germline loops: CDR1 SGHTA, CDR2 FQGNSA. The CDR3 is made up of 17 amino acids. CDR3 nucleotides: TGTGCCAGCAGCGGACGACGACCGCGGGAGGGCAATCAGCCCCAGCATTTT. Translation gives CASSGRRPREGNQPQHF. Supplemented by reference TRBV7-2 and TRBJ1-5, the full variable domain reads GAGVSQSPSNKVTEKGKDVELRCDPISGHTALYWYRQSLGQGLEFLIYFQGNSAPDKSGLPSDRFSAERTGGSVSTLTIQRTQQEDSAVYLCASSGRRPREGNQPQHFGDGTRLSIL.